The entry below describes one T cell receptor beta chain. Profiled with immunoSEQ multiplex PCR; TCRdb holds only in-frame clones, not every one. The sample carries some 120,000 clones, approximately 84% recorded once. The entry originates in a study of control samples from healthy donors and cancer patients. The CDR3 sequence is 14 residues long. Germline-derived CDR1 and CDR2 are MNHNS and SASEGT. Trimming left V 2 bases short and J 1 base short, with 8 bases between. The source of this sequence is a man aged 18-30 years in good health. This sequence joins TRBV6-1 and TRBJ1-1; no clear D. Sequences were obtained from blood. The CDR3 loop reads CASSETNTNTEAFF. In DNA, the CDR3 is TGTGCCAGCAGTGAAACCAACACGAACACTGAAGCTTTCTTT.